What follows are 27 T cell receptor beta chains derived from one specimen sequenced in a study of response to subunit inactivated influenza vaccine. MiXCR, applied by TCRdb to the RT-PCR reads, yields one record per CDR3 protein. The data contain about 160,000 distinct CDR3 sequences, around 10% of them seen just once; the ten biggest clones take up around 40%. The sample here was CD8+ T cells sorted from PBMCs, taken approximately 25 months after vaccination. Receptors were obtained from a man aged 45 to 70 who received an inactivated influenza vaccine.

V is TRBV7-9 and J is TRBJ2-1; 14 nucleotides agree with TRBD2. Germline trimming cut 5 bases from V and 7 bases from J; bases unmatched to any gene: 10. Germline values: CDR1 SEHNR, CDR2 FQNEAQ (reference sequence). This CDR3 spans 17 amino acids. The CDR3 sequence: CASSGTSGSTLRNEQFF. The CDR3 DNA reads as TGTGCCAGCAGCGGGACTAGCGGGAGCACGCTCCGGAATGAGCAGTTCTTC.

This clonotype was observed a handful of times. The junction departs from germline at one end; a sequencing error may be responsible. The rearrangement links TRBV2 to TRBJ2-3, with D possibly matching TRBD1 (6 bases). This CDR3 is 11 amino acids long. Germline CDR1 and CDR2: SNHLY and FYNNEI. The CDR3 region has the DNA TGTGCCAGCAGCGAAGGGGGAAGTCAGTATTTT. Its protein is CASSEGGSQYF. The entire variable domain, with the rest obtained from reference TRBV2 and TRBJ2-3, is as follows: EPEVTQTPSHQVTQMGQEVILRCVPISNHLYFYWYRQILGQKVEFLVSFYNNEISEKSEIFDDQFSVERPDGSNFTLKIRSTKLEDSAMYFCASSEGGSQYFGPGTRLTVL.

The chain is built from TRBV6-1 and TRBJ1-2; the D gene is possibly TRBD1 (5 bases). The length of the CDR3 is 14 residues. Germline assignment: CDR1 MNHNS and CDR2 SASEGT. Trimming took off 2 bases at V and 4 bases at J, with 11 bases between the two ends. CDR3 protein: CASSESGDGYGYTF. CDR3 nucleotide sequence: TGTGCCAGCAGTGAATCCGGGGACGGCTATGGCTACACCTTC.

The CDR3 nucleotides read TGTGCCAGCAGTCCCTGGACAGGGGCAAGGATCACTGAAGCTTTCTTT. Translation: CASSPWTGARITEAFF. The chain carries TRBV27 and TRBJ1-1, with 9 bases aligning to TRBD1. The germline CDR1 and CDR2 sequences are MNHEY and SMNVEV (reference sequence). The CDR3 consists of 16 residues. The V and J ends lost 5 bases and 4 bases, in that order; junction bases with no gene match: 11.

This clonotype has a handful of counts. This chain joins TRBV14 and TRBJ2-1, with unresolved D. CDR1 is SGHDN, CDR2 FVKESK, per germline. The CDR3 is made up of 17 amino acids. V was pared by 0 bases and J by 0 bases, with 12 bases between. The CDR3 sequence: CASSQDPRVGSYNEQFF. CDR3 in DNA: TGTGCCAGCAGCCAAGATCCCCGCGTAGGCTCCTACAATGAGCAGTTCTTC.

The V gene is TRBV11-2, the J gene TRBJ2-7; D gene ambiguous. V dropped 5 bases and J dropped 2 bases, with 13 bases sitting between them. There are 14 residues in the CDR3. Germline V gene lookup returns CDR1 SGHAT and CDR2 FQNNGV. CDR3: CASSPPKSTYEQYF. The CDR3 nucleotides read TGTGCCAGCAGCCCCCCCAAGTCGACCTACGAGCAGTACTTC.

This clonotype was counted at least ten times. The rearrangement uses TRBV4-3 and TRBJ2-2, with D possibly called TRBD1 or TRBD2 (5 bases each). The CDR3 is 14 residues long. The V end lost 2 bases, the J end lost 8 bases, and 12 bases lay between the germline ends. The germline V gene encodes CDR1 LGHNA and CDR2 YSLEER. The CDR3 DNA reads TGCGCCAGCAGCCAACGAAGGGGAGCAGGGGAGCTGTTTTTT. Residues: CASSQRRGAGELFF.

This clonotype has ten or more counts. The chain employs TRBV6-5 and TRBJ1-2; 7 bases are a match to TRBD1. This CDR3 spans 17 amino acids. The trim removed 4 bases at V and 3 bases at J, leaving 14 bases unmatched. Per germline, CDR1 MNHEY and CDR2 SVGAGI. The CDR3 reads CASSFLSTGPVYYGYTF. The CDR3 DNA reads TGTGCCAGCAGTTTCCTTTCGACAGGGCCCGTCTACTATGGCTACACCTTC.

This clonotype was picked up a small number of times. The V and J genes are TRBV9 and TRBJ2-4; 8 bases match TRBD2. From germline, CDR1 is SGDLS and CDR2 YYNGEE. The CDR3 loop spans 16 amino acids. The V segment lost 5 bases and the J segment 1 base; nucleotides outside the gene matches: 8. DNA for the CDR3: TGTGCCAGCAGTGGAATCGGGGGGGGTGCCAAAAACATTCAGTACTTC. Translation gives CASSGIGGGAKNIQYF.

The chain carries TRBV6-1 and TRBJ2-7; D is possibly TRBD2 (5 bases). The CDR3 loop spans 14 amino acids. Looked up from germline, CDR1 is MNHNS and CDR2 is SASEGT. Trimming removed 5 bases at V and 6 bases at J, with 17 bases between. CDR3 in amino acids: CASSPIEGVGEQYF. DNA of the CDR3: TGTGCCAGCAGTCCGATTGAGGGAGTGGGCGAGCAGTACTTC.

The CDR3 is CASSSGFGGLTFYNEQFF. DNA of the CDR3: TGCGCCAGCAGCAGCGGGTTCGGGGGCCTTACCTTCTACAATGAGCAGTTCTTC. The chain carries TRBV5-1 and TRBJ2-1; TRBD1 or TRBD2 may be the D gene (6 bases each). The CDR3 runs 18 residues. Germline V gene lookup returns CDR1 SGHRS and CDR2 YFSETQ. V was shortened by 4 bases and J by 3 bases, with 23 bases between the two germline ends.

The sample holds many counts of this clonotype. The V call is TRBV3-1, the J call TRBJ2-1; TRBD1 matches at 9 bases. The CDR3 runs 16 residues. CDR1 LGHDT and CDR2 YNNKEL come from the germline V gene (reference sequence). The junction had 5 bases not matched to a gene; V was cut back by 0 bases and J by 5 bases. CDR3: CASSQDRRTGDNEQFF. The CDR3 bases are TGTGCCAGCAGCCAAGATCGGAGGACAGGGGACAATGAGCAGTTCTTC.

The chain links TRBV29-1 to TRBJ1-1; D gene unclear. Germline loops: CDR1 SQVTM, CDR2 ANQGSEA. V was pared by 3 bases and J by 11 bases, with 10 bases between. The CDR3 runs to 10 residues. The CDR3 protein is CSVESGGAFF. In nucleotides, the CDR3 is TGCAGCGTTGAGTCAGGTGGCGCTTTCTTT.

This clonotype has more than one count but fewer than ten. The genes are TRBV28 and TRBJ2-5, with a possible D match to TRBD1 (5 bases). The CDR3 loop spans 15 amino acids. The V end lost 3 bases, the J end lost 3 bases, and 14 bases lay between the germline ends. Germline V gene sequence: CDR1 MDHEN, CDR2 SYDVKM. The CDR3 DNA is TGTGCCAGCAGTTTGGTGTGGCAGGGCAAAGAGACCCAGTACTTC. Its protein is CASSLVWQGKETQYF. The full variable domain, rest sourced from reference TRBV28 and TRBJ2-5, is DVKVTQSSRYLVKRTGEKVFLECVQDMDHENMFWYRQDPGLGLRLIYFSYDVKMKEKGDIPEGYSVSREKKERFSLILESASTNQTSMYLCASSLVWQGKETQYFGPGTRLLVL.

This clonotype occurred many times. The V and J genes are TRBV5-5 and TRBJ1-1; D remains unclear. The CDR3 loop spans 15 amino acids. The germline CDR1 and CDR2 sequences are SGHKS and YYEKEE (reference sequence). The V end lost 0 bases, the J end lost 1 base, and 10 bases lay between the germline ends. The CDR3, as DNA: TGTGCCAGCAGCTTGGAGTGGCTGCAGAACACTGAAGCTTTCTTT. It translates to CASSLEWLQNTEAFF. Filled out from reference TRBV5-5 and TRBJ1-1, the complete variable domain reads DAGVTQSPTHLIKTRGQQVTLRCSPISGHKSVSWYQQVLGQGPQFIFQYYEKEERGRGNFPDRFSARQFPNYSSELNVNALLLGDSALYLCASSLEWLQNTEAFFGQGTRLTVV.

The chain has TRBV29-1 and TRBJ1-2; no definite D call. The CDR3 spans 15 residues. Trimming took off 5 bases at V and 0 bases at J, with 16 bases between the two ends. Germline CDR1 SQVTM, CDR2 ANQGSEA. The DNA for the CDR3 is TGCAGCGTTACCCAGTGGTCCCGTACTAACTATGGCTACACCTTC. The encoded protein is CSVTQWSRTNYGYTF.

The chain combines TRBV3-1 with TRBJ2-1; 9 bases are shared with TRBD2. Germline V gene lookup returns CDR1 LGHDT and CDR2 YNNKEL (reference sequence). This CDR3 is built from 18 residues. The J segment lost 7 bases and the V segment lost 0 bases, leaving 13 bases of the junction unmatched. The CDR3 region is CASSQDWVAGDIGNEQFF. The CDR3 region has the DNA TGTGCCAGCAGCCAAGATTGGGTAGCGGGAGATATAGGGAATGAGCAGTTCTTC.

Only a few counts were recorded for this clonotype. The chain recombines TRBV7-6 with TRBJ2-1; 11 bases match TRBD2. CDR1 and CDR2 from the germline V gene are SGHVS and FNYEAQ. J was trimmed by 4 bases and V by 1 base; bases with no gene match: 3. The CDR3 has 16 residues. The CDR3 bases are TGTGCCAGCAGCTTAGGGACTAGCGGGCTTTACAATGAGCAGTTCTTC. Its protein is CASSLGTSGLYNEQFF.

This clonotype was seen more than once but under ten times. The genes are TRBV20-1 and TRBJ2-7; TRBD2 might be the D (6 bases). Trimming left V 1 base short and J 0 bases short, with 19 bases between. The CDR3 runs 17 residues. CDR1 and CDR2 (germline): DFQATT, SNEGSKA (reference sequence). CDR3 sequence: CSARGGDVPAVSYEQYF. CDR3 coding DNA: TGCAGTGCTAGAGGGGGGGACGTACCAGCCGTCTCCTACGAGCAGTACTTC.

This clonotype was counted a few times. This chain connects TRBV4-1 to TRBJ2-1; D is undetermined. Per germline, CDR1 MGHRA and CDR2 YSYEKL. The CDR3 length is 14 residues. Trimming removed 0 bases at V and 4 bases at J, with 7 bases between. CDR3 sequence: CASSQEIQYNEQFF. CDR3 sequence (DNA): TGCGCCAGCAGCCAAGAGATCCAGTACAATGAGCAGTTCTTC.

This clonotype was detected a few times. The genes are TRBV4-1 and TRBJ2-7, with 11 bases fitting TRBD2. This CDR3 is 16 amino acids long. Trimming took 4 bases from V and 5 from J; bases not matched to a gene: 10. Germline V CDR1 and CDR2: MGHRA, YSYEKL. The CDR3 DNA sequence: TGCGCCAGCAGCCCAGGACTAGCGGGCTCACCCCACGAGCAGTACTTC. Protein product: CASSPGLAGSPHEQYF.

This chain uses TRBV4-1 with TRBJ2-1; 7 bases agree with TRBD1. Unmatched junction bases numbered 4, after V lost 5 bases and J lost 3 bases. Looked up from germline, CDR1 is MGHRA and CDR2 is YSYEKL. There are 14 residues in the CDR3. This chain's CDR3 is CASSDRDSYNEQFF. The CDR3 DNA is TGCGCCAGCAGCGACCGGGACAGCTACAATGAGCAGTTCTTC.

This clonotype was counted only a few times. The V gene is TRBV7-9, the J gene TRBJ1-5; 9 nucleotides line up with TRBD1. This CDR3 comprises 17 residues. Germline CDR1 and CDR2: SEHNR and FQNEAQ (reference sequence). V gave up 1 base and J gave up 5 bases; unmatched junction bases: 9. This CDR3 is CASSLVGGTGKDQPQHF. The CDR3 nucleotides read TGTGCCAGCAGCTTAGTCGGCGGGACAGGGAAGGATCAGCCCCAGCATTTT.

The CDR3 DNA follows: TGTGCCATCGGACGTAACACTGAAGCTTTCTTT. Translated, it gives CAIGRNTEAFF. The rearrangement links TRBV10-3 to TRBJ1-1; D gene uncertain. The CDR3 length is 11 residues. Trimming took 8 bases from V and 2 from J, leaving 6 bases between them. CDR1 is ENHRY, CDR2 SYGVKD, per germline.

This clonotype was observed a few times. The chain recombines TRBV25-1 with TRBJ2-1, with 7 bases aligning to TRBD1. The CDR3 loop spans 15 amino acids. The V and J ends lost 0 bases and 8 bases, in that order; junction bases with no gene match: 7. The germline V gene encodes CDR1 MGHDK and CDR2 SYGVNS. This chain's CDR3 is CASSEYDRARDEQFF. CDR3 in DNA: TGTGCCAGCAGTGAATATGACAGGGCCCGGGATGAGCAGTTCTTC.

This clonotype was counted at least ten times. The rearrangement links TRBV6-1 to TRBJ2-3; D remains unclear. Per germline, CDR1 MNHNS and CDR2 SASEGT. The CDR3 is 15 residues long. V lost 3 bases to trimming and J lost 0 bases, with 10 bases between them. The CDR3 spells CASSEGPLSTDTQYF. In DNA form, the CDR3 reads TGTGCCAGCAGTGAGGGCCCGCTAAGCACAGATACGCAGTATTTT.

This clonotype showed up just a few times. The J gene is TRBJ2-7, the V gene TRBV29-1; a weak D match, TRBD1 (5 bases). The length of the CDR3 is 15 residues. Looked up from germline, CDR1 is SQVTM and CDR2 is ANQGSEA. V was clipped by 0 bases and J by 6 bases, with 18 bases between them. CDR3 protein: CSVEDPWGVGSEQYF. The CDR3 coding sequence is TGCAGCGTTGAAGATCCCTGGGGCGTGGGGTCCGAGCAGTACTTC.